The T cell receptor beta chain described here comes from a study of cytomegalovirus exposure and HLA in healthy donors. Points from the study as a whole: 15,000 to 20,000 TCR beta sequences were associated with HLA alleles at 0.05 false discovery rate in a later analysis. Among the CMV-associated chains, a few were confirmed in vitro as specific for CMV antigens. Data from an earlier analysis indicated that most TCR beta V segments were productive either about 90% or about 30% of the time. Later analysis associated a missense DCLRE1C variant with TCR beta V- and J-gene trimming.

This CDR3 has 13 residues. V dropped 2 bases and J dropped 7 bases, with 9 bases sitting between them. Germline loops: CDR1 MNHEY, CDR2 SVGAGI. PCR employed 60 Vbeta and 13 Jbeta primers. Clones were sequenced by immunoSEQ multiplex PCR, and TCRdb holds only the in-frame ones, with some missing. The sample has fewer than 150,000 clones; 60% to 85% are singletons. Of note for this clone: Antigen unknown.

The specimen was PBMCs. The J gene is TRBJ1-5, the V gene TRBV6-5, with D tentatively TRBD1 (6 bases). This receptor was identified in a man in his forties in good health and CMV-seropositive. CDR3 region: CASSYRGSQPQHF. The CDR3 nucleotides are TGTGCCAGCAGTTACAGGGGGAGCCAGCCCCAGCATTTT.